Each of the 28 T cell receptor beta chains below was sequenced from the same sample in a study of blood T cells in healthy people across ages. Primers used in a second PCR of roughly 6 to 11 cycles were a sample-barcoded 5' primer and a J-beta primer mix. TCRdb fed the 5' RACE reads into MiXCR, producing one record per CDR3 protein. This table has some 750,000 distinct CDR3 sequences, 22% appearing once. The sequenced sample was blood. The receptors were gathered from a man aged 70 or older in good health.

This clonotype has a handful of counts. The gene calls are TRBV19 and TRBJ1-3; D not resolved. CDR3 size: 13 residues. The germline V and J ends were trimmed by 7 bases and 0 bases, with 7 bases remaining between them. CDR1 and CDR2 (germline): LNHDA, SQIVND (reference sequence). The DNA of the CDR3 is TGTGCCAGTAAGAGGCTCTCTGGAAACACCATATATTTT. This translates into CASKRLSGNTIYF.

The rearrangement uses TRBV4-1 and TRBJ2-5; D is perhaps TRBD1 or TRBD2 (5 bases each). Trimming pared 2 bases from V and 4 bases from J, leaving 8 bases between. Germline V gene sequence: CDR1 MGHRA, CDR2 YSYEKL. There are 13 residues in the CDR3. The CDR3 coding sequence is TGCGCCAGCAGCCAATGGGACCTAGAGACCCAGTACTTC. It translates to CASSQWDLETQYF.

This clonotype has a single count. The CDR3 spells CASNRKAAGQFF. CDR3 DNA: TGTGCCAGCAATAGGAAGGCGGCGGGGCAGTTCTTC. The chain combines TRBV28 with TRBJ2-1; D perhaps matches TRBD2 (5 bases). Germline CDR1 is MDHEN and CDR2 is SYDVKM. This CDR3 is 12 amino acids long. Trimming stripped 7 bases from V and 12 bases from J, with 16 bases between.

This clonotype was counted between two and nine times. The chain is built from TRBV10-2 and TRBJ1-2, with D unresolved. CDR1 and CDR2 (germline): WSHSY, SAAADI. The CDR3 runs 13 residues. Trimming took off 0 bases at V and 1 base at J, with 3 bases between the two ends. CDR3 sequence reads: CASSESFNYGYTF. In DNA form, the CDR3 reads TGCGCCAGCAGTGAGTCGTTTAACTATGGCTACACCTTC.

The V call is TRBV25-1, the J call TRBJ2-5, with D possibly matching TRBD2 (5 bases). The CDR3 has 14 residues. Trimming pared 1 base from V and 4 bases from J, leaving 10 bases between. Germline V gene lookup returns CDR1 MGHDK and CDR2 SYGVNS. The CDR3 DNA follows: TGTGCCAGCAGTGAATTTTATGAGGGAGAGACCCAGTACTTC. It yields the protein CASSEFYEGETQYF. The full variable domain, with the rest looked up from reference TRBV25-1 and TRBJ2-5, is EADIYQTPRYLVIGTGKKITLECSQTMGHDKMYWYQQDPGMELHLIHYSYGVNSTEKGDLSSESTVSRIRTEHFPLTLESARPSHTSQYLCASSEFYEGETQYFGPGTRLLVL.

The chain uses TRBV5-1 and TRBJ1-4, with 9 bases that match TRBD1. This CDR3 has 14 amino acids. The germline gives CDR1 SGHRS, CDR2 YFSETQ. V shed 4 bases, J shed 6 bases, and the junction held 4 bases outside the gene matches. CDR3 coding DNA: TGCGCCAGCAGCCAGGGACAGGGAGATGAAAAACTGTTTTTT. It is translated as CASSQGQGDEKLFF.

A few counts support this clonotype. The chain has TRBV7-2 and TRBJ2-4; TRBD1 is a possible D gene (5 bases). The V end lost 1 base, the J end lost 9 bases, and 25 bases lay between the germline ends. Germline V gene lookup returns CDR1 SGHTA and CDR2 FQGNSA. The CDR3 has 18 amino acids. The CDR3 sequence: CASSLVPRTRVPLSIQYF. CDR3 DNA: TGTGCCAGCAGCTTAGTCCCGAGGACACGAGTTCCTCTAAGCATTCAGTACTTC.

A remark on this clonotype: Germline and junction disagree at one end, which may indicate a read error. V is TRBV9 and J is TRBJ2-1; D perhaps matches TRBD2 (7 bases). The CDR3 extends over 17 amino acids. Germline CDR1 and CDR2: SGDLS and YYNGEE. The CDR3 DNA reads TGTGCCAGCAGCGTAGAGGGGGAGGGCTACACCTACAATGAGCAGTTCTTT. It codes for CASSVEGEGYTYNEQFF. Full variable domain (remainder filled in from reference TRBV9 and TRBJ2-1): DSGVTQTPKHLITATGQRVTLRCSPRSGDLSVYWYQQSLDQGLQFLIQYYNGEERAKGNILERFSAQQFPDLHSELNLSSLELGDSALYFCASSVEGEGYTYNEQFFGPGTRLTVL.

The gene calls are TRBV6-5 and TRBJ1-1; 7 bases match TRBD1. This CDR3 is built from 12 residues. V gave up 6 bases and J gave up 8 bases; unmatched junction bases: 6. CDR1 and CDR2 from the germline V gene are MNHEY and SVGAGI. The CDR3 reads CASRIGTEEAFF. The CDR3 DNA is TGTGCCAGCAGGATTGGGACAGAAGAAGCTTTCTTT.

This clonotype showed up just a few times. The DNA of the CDR3 is TGTGCCAGCAGCTTAGCCCTAGGGGTCGATGAGCAGTTCTTC. As protein: CASSLALGVDEQFF. The chain has TRBV7-9 and TRBJ2-1; maybe TRBD1 (5 bases). Germline lookup yields CDR1 SEHNR and CDR2 FQNEAQ (reference sequence). Trimming removed 0 bases from V and 8 bases from J, with 11 bases in between. CDR3 length equals 14 residues. Variable domain in full (rest from reference TRBV7-9 and TRBJ2-1): DTGVSQNPRHKITKRGQNVTFRCDPISEHNRLYWYRQTLGQGPEFLTYFQNEAQLEKSRLLSDRFSAERPKGSFSTLEIQRTEQGDSAMYLCASSLALGVDEQFFGPGTRLTVL.

On this clonotype itself: A much larger clone differs by one base, so this may be a read error. The V and J genes are TRBV7-3 and TRBJ2-5; 12 nucleotides align to TRBD2. Near its end, the DNA agrees better with TRBJ2-1, so the J call may be wrong. The length of the CDR3 is 15 residues. From germline, CDR1 is SGHTA and CDR2 FQGTGA. CDR3 DNA: TGTGCCAGCAGTAGACTAGCGGGAGACGACAGTGAGCAGTTCTTC. Its translation: CASSRLAGDDSEQFF.

This clonotype has only one observation. CDR3 in amino acids: CASSLSMRPTQETQYF. DNA for the CDR3: TGTGCCAGCAGCTTATCTATGCGACCGACTCAAGAGACCCAGTACTTC. The chain uses TRBV11-3 and TRBJ2-5, with D hard to call. The CDR3 spans 16 residues. Trimming pared 2 bases from V and 2 bases from J, leaving 15 bases between. Germline CDR1 is SGHNT and CDR2 is YENEEA.

This clonotype was detected many times. This sequence joins TRBV4-3 and TRBJ2-3, with 8 bases that match TRBD2. The CDR3 sequence is 16 residues long. V gave up 2 bases and J gave up 2 bases; unmatched junction bases: 6. CDR1 is LGHNA, CDR2 YSLEER, per germline. CDR3 loop: CASSQLAGAVTDTQYF. DNA for the CDR3: TGCGCCAGCAGCCAACTAGCGGGCGCCGTCACAGATACGCAGTATTTT.

The V and J genes are TRBV5-6 and TRBJ1-2; 9 positions agree with TRBD1. J lost 4 bases, V lost 0 bases, and 4 bases had no gene match. CDR1 is SGHDT and CDR2 is YYEEEE in the germline V gene. This CDR3 contains 15 residues. The CDR3 bases are TGTGCCAGCAGCTTGGGGACAGGGGCCTTCTATGGCTACACCTTC. This gives the protein CASSLGTGAFYGYTF.

To note about this clonotype: An end of the junction differs from the germline gene, which may be a read error. The V and J genes are TRBV20-1 and TRBJ2-2, with D perhaps matching TRBD1 or TRBD2 (5 bases each). Per the germline V gene, CDR1 is DFQATT and CDR2 is SNEGSKA (reference sequence). The CDR3 totals 13 residues. The CDR3 nucleotides are TGCAGTGCGTTAAGGGGTGGAACCGGGGCGCTGTTTTTT. Translation: CSALRGGTGALFF.

This chain links TRBV20-1 with TRBJ2-7, with TRBD2 matching over 10 bases. J lost 3 bases, V lost 0 bases, and 11 bases had no gene match. Per the germline V gene, CDR1 is DFQATT and CDR2 is SNEGSKA (reference sequence). The CDR3 has 17 residues. The CDR3 sequence is CSARDLALAGVGYEQYV. In DNA form, the CDR3 reads TGCAGTGCTAGAGATCTCGCCCTAGCGGGAGTTGGCTACGAGCAGTACGTC.

The rearrangement uses TRBV20-1 and TRBJ2-3, with D possibly matching TRBD2 (5 bases). With 5 bases removed from V and 2 bases from J, the gap between germline ends came to 11 bases. Germline CDR1 reads DFQATT; CDR2 reads SNEGSKA (reference sequence). The CDR3 totals 13 residues. In DNA form, the CDR3 reads TGCAGTGCTTTAGCGTCCAACACAGATACGCAGTATTTT. Amino acid sequence: CSALASNTDTQYF.

The chain uses TRBV20-1 and TRBJ2-3; D gene uncertain. Looked up from germline, CDR1 is DFQATT and CDR2 is SNEGSKA (reference sequence). The CDR3 spans 11 residues. V was shortened by 7 bases and J by 4 bases, with 9 bases between the two germline ends. This chain's CDR3 is CSGRFSDTQYF. The CDR3 coding sequence is TGCAGTGGAAGATTCTCAGATACGCAGTATTTT.

The chain is built from TRBV20-1 and TRBJ2-7; possibly TRBD1 for D (5 bases). This CDR3 contains 17 residues. Germline V CDR1 and CDR2: DFQATT, SNEGSKA (reference sequence). Trimming removed 0 bases from V and 3 bases from J, with 21 bases in between. CDR3 protein: CSARDLYGAGNIYEQYV. In nucleotides, the CDR3 is TGCAGTGCTAGAGATCTCTATGGGGCAGGTAATATCTACGAGCAGTACGTC.

The gene calls are TRBV11-1 and TRBJ2-5; 13 bases are a match to TRBD2. The V gene end was trimmed by 3 bases and the J gene end by 5 bases; junction bases not matched to a gene: 3. Looked up from germline, CDR1 is SGHAT and CDR2 is FQDESV (reference sequence). The CDR3 has 15 amino acids. In nucleotides, the CDR3 is TGTGCCAGCAGCTTTGAACTAGCGGGAGGGGAGACCCAGTACTTC. Its translation is CASSFELAGGETQYF.

Many counts were recorded for this clonotype. The chain recombines TRBV20-1 with TRBJ2-4; 9 nucleotides line up with TRBD2. The CDR3 loop spans 14 amino acids. CDR1 is DFQATT and CDR2 is SNEGSKA in the germline V gene (reference sequence). Trimming took 2 bases from V and 6 from J; bases not matched to a gene: 5. The CDR3 here is CSARLPSGVNIQYF. CDR3 DNA sequence: TGCAGTGCTAGACTCCCTAGCGGGGTAAACATTCAGTACTTC.

V usage is TRBV28 and J usage is TRBJ2-3; the D gene is possibly TRBD2 (5 bases). V shed 2 bases and J shed 0 bases, with 9 bases lying between them. The CDR3 is 15 residues long. Germline loops: CDR1 MDHEN, CDR2 SYDVKM. The CDR3 nucleotides read TGTGCCAGCAGTTTAGGGGAGAGGAGCACAGATACGCAGTATTTT. This gives the protein CASSLGERSTDTQYF. The whole variable domain, filled in from reference TRBV28 and TRBJ2-3, reads DVKVTQSSRYLVKRTGEKVFLECVQDMDHENMFWYRQDPGLGLRLIYFSYDVKMKEKGDIPEGYSVSREKKERFSLILESASTNQTSMYLCASSLGERSTDTQYFGPGTRLTVL.

The rearrangement links TRBV4-2 to TRBJ2-2, with D perhaps matching TRBD2 (6 bases). Trimming left V 0 bases short and J 5 bases short, with 13 bases between. This CDR3 contains 16 residues. Germline V gene lookup returns CDR1 LGHNA and CDR2 YNFKEQ. The CDR3 DNA reads TGTGCCAGCAGCCAAGAGGCCAGGGAGGTAACCGGGGAGCTGTTTTTT. Translation gives CASSQEAREVTGELFF.

The CDR3 protein is CASSLGRVTNEKLFF. In DNA form, the CDR3 reads TGTGCCAGCAGTTTGGGTAGGGTGACTAATGAAAAACTGTTTTTT. The genes are TRBV12-3 or TRBV12-4 and TRBJ1-4; D is uncertain. The CDR3 covers 15 residues. Trimming cost V 3 bases and J 2 bases, with 10 bases left between them.

This clonotype was detected a few times. The V call is TRBV6-4, the J call TRBJ2-5; 12 bases line up with TRBD2. The end of the DNA is better explained by TRBJ2-1, so the J call may be wrong. This CDR3 has 15 residues. In germline, CDR1 is MRHNA, CDR2 SNTAGT. CDR3 bases: TGTGCCAGCAGTGACCCGACTAGCGGGGGCAATGAGCAGTTCTTC. Translation gives CASSDPTSGGNEQFF.

The rearrangement uses TRBV4-2 and TRBJ2-5; a weak D match, TRBD2 (5 bases). Germline V gives CDR1 LGHNA, CDR2 YNFKEQ. This CDR3 region has 15 residues. V shed 0 bases and J shed 5 bases, with 13 bases lying between them. The DNA of the CDR3 is TGTGCCAGCAGCCAAGATACGGGATCGGGGGAGACCCAGTACTTC. Translating gives CASSQDTGSGETQYF.

On this clonotype itself: The junction departs from the called germline gene at one end, perhaps through a read error. V usage is TRBV12-3 or TRBV12-4 and J usage is TRBJ1-1; TRBD1 aligns across 7 bases. The length of the CDR3 is 13 residues. The CDR3 DNA reads TGTGCCAGCAGTTACACAGGGGTCCCTGAGGCTTTCTTT. Protein sequence: CASSYTGVPEAFF.

The chain employs TRBV9 and TRBJ1-5; 7 positions agree with TRBD1. The V gene end was trimmed by 3 bases and the J gene end by 4 bases; junction bases not matched to a gene: 4. This CDR3 is 14 amino acids long. Germline-derived CDR1 and CDR2 are SGDLS and YYNGEE. DNA for the CDR3: TGTGCCAGCAGCGCTGGACAGGCTAATCAGCCCCAGCATTTT. Translation gives CASSAGQANQPQHF.